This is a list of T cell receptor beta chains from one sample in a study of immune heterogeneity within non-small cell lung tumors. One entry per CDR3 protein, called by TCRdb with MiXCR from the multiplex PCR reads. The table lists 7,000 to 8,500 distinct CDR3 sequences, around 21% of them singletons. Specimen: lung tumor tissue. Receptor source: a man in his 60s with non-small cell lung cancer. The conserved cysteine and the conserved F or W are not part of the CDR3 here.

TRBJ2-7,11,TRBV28,AGRTSGSYKQY
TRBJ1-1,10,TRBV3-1,ASRQERAEAL
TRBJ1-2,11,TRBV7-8,ASSPRGFDGYT
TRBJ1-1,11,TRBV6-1,ASSWGGTAEAF
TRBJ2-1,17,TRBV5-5,ASSYLLDRVSPRNNEQF
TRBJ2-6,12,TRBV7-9,ASSGSSGANVLT
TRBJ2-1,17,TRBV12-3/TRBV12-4,ASTLDRDTDTTSYSEQF
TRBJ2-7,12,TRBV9,ASRGLAGVFEQY
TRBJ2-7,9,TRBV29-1,SVPTGGEQY
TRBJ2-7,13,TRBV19,ASSIGGGSPYEQY
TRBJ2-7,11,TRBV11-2,ASSLGVAREQY
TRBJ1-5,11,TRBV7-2,ASSFGGDQPQH
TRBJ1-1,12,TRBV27,ASSRQGRWTEAF
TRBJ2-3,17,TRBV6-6,ASSYIGGRGDFSTDTQY
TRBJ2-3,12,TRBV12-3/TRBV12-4,ASKRDHSTDTQY
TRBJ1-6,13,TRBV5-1,ASSSDRVDNSPLH
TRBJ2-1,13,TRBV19,ASSTLSGRMNEQF
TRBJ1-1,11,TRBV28,ASSLGWSTEAF
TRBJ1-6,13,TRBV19,ASAQVGGVDSPLH
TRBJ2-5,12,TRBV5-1,ASSLVTGRETQY
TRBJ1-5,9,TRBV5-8,ASNINQPQH
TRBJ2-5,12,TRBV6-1,ASRPTGLGETQY